The 5 T cell receptor beta chains reported below all come from one sample, sequenced in a study of T cells expressing NK-cell markers. TCRdb reprocessed the 5' RACE reads and reports one entry per CDR3 protein, with no DNA. The sample table sets out 120,000 to 150,000 distinct CDR3 sequences. The sequencing sample was made of blood T cells: a sorted CD56 or NKG2C T cell subset, CD4+ or CD8+ T cells, or bulk PBMC T cells (not recorded which). These receptors originate from a man aged 18 to 35 in good health.

The chain uses TRBV29-1 and TRBJ2-1. From germline, CDR1 is SQVTM and CDR2 ANQGSEA. This CDR3 has 11 amino acids. CDR3 in amino acids: CSVFRDTEQFF.

This chain links TRBV7-2 with TRBJ2-3; the TRBD1 assignment by TCRdb is unverifiable without DNA. Germline loops: CDR1 SGHTA, CDR2 FQGNSA. The CDR3 is 15 residues long. This CDR3 is CASSQTGSSADTQYF.

According to its frequency, this clonotype is medium-sized. The gene calls are TRBV20-1 and TRBJ2-1; the TCRdb D gene call, TRBD1, has no DNA to confirm it. There are 15 residues in the CDR3. The V gene's germline CDR1 is DFQATT and CDR2 SNEGSKA (reference sequence). CDR3 sequence: CSARDPGGSYNEQFF.

J is TRBJ2-1 and V is TRBV5-5. Per the germline V gene, CDR1 is SGHKS and CDR2 is YYEKEE (reference sequence). The CDR3 is 15 amino acids. CDR3 loop: CASSLVLADYNEQFF.

The chain couples TRBV15 to TRBJ1-2; without DNA, the TCRdb call of TRBD1 cannot be checked. The CDR3 spans 15 residues. CDR1 and CDR2 (germline): LNHNV, YYDKDF (reference sequence). The CDR3: CATSRVRDSNYGYTF.